Below, 4 T cell receptor beta chains from the same sample are listed, as sequenced in a study of T cells after yellow fever vaccination. Each CDR3 protein gets one entry after TCRdb re-called the 5' RACE reads with MiXCR. The sample lists a few hundred thousand distinct CDR3 sequences; about 9.5% were seen once. The source material was PBMCs, sampled on the day of the first yellow fever vaccination. The source of these receptors is a man aged 18 to 30 who received the YFV17D yellow fever vaccine.

This clonotype was detected only a few times. The rearrangement links TRBV3-1 to TRBJ2-3; 7 bases line up with TRBD1. Germline lookup yields CDR1 LGHDT and CDR2 YNNKEL (reference sequence). The CDR3 covers 15 residues. V dropped 4 bases and J dropped 0; count of bases not matched to a gene: 4. CDR3: CASSLQTGSTDTQYF. CDR3 coding DNA: TGTGCCAGCAGCCTTCAGACAGGGAGCACAGATACGCAGTATTTT.

This clonotype has at least ten counts. The gene calls are TRBV4-1 and TRBJ2-1, with 11 bases fitting TRBD2. Germline-derived CDR1 and CDR2 are MGHRA and YSYEKL. The length of the CDR3 is 14 residues. V lost 8 bases to trimming and J lost 4 bases; unmatched junction nucleotides: 4. In DNA, the CDR3 is TGCGCCAGCCGACTAGCGGGGACATACAATGAGCAGTTCTTC. Translated: CASRLAGTYNEQFF.

The genes are TRBV30 and TRBJ2-7; 8 nucleotides align to TRBD2. The CDR3 sequence is 14 residues long. The junction had 7 bases not matched to a gene; V was cut back by 4 bases and J by 2 bases. The V gene's germline CDR1 is GTSNPN and CDR2 SVGIG (reference sequence). As DNA, the CDR3 is TGTGCCTGGACCATGGCGGGGGGCACCTACGAGCAGTACTTC. It yields the protein CAWTMAGGTYEQYF. Complete variable domain (other parts from reference TRBV30 and TRBJ2-7): SQTIHQWPATLVQPVGSPLSLECTVEGTSNPNLYWYRQAAGRGLQLLFYSVGIGQISSEVPQNLSASRPQDRQFILSSKKLLLSDSGFYLCAWTMAGGTYEQYFGPGTRLTVT.

This clonotype was counted between two and nine times. The genes are TRBV7-3 and TRBJ2-1; 13 bases align to TRBD2. The CDR3 is 16 residues long. Germline assignment: CDR1 SGHTA and CDR2 FQGTGA. Germline trimming cut 3 bases from V and 5 bases from J; bases unmatched to any gene: 4. For the CDR3, the DNA is TGTGCCAGCAGCTTGCGGACTAGCGGGGGTCACAATGAGCAGTTCTTC. Translation gives CASSLRTSGGHNEQFF.